This T cell receptor (beta chain) was sequenced during a study of T-cell memory formation after mild COVID-19. Study background: TCR clusters showed largely donor specificity.

TCRdb processed the 5' RACE reads anew with MiXCR; each CDR3 protein has one entry. The table has approximately 570,000 distinct CDR3 sequences, about 20% seen once. From germline, CDR1 is LNHNV and CDR2 YYDKDF (reference sequence). CDR3 length equals 13 residues. The germline V and J ends were trimmed by 1 base and 7 bases, with 8 bases remaining between them. This clonotype was sampled from an adult woman who had mild COVID-19 (a few samples of this study predate the infection). Cell type and time point are not known. The genes are TRBV15 and TRBJ2-1; maybe TRBD1 (5 bases). Sequences were obtained from PBMCs or a T cell subset sorted from them (not recorded which). CDR3 DNA: TGTGCCACCAGCAGAGCACAGGTTAATGAGCAGTTCTTC. Residues: CATSRAQVNEQFF.